This TCR beta chain emerged from a study of OX40 agonist ivuxolimab in advanced cancers. Study at large: A mean age of approximately 64 years, range roughly 20 to 79, was recorded, and roughly 83% were male. Three patients, one with hepatocellular carcinoma and two with cutaneous melanoma, achieved partial responses.

Only in-frame clones appear in the TCRdb table, and some are missing; sequencing was by immunoSEQ multiplex PCR. The sample includes 70,000 to 85,000 clones, 90% to 95% seen only once; the top ten take about 11%. Baseline, cycle 4 day 1, and cycle 7 day 1 were the blood sampling points. This clone appeared a single time. Trimming left V 3 bases short and J 6 bases short, with 9 bases between. Germline V gene lookup returns CDR1 SNHLY and CDR2 FYNNEI. The CDR3 consists of 12 residues. Here the sequenced sample was CD4+ or CD8+ T cells sorted from blood, taken in a trial of the OX40 agonist ivuxolimab. The clonotype comes from an adult with an advanced solid tumor such as melanoma, head and neck, liver or kidney cancer. The gene calls are TRBV2 and TRBJ2-7; D gene ambiguous. The CDR3: CASSDSEREQYF. For the CDR3, the DNA is TGTGCCAGCAGTGACTCTGAGCGCGAGCAGTACTTC.